This entry is about one TCR beta chain. As yet, its antigen is unknown. These data come from a study of cytomegalovirus exposure and HLA in healthy donors. The study, taken as a whole, reports: Among the sequence variants, a highly shared cluster was likely an artifact of sequencing. Segments of the TCR beta V type were, in most cases, productive about 87% or about 30% of the time in an earlier analysis. A missense DCLRE1C variant was associated with V- and J-gene trimming of TCR beta chains in a later analysis, and an independent cohort replicated the association.

It was with 60 Vbeta and 13 Jbeta primers that the PCR ran. Source study methods: An analysis performed later counted about 80 million unique TCR beta chains (roughly 11 million of them shared). Some clones are missing from TCRdb's copy, which holds only in-frame ones; the method was immunoSEQ multiplex PCR. The V and J calls and the clone size are those of that table, but D and trimming were determined from the DNA. The sample consists of over 85,000 clones, over 60% of them appearing once. The V gene's germline CDR1 is GTSNPN and CDR2 SVGIG (reference sequence). This CDR3 is built from 16 residues. V was trimmed by 2 bases and J by 2 bases, leaving 18 bases between them.

The rearrangement joins TRBV30 to TRBJ1-2, with a possible D match to TRBD1 (6 bases). The sequence was collected from a young man in good health and CMV-seropositive. The sample was PBMCs. The DNA for the CDR3 is TGTGCCTGGAGTATTAAGGGGGGGGGTCGGAACTATGGCTACACCTTC. Encoded protein: CAWSIKGGGRNYGYTF.